Listed here is a single T cell receptor (beta chain). Looked up from germline, CDR1 is LNHDA and CDR2 is SQIVND (reference sequence). The CDR3 is 18 residues long. V was clipped by 5 bases and J by 1 base; unmatched bases: 11. Sequencing used immunoSEQ multiplex PCR; TCRdb keeps in-frame clones, though not all of them. The sample lists approximately 100,000 clones; around 90% were seen once. These data come from a study of T cell changes during pregnancy in multiple sclerosis. The sample here was peripheral blood, taken before pregnancy. The rearrangement links TRBV19 to TRBJ2-4; the match to TRBD1 covers 10 bases. This TCR came from a female donor with multiple sclerosis, enrolled in a pregnancy study. CDR3 protein: CASSLWTGGLMAKNIQYF. Here the CDR3 DNA reads TGTGCCAGTAGTCTATGGACAGGGGGTCTTATGGCCAAAAACATTCAGTACTTC.